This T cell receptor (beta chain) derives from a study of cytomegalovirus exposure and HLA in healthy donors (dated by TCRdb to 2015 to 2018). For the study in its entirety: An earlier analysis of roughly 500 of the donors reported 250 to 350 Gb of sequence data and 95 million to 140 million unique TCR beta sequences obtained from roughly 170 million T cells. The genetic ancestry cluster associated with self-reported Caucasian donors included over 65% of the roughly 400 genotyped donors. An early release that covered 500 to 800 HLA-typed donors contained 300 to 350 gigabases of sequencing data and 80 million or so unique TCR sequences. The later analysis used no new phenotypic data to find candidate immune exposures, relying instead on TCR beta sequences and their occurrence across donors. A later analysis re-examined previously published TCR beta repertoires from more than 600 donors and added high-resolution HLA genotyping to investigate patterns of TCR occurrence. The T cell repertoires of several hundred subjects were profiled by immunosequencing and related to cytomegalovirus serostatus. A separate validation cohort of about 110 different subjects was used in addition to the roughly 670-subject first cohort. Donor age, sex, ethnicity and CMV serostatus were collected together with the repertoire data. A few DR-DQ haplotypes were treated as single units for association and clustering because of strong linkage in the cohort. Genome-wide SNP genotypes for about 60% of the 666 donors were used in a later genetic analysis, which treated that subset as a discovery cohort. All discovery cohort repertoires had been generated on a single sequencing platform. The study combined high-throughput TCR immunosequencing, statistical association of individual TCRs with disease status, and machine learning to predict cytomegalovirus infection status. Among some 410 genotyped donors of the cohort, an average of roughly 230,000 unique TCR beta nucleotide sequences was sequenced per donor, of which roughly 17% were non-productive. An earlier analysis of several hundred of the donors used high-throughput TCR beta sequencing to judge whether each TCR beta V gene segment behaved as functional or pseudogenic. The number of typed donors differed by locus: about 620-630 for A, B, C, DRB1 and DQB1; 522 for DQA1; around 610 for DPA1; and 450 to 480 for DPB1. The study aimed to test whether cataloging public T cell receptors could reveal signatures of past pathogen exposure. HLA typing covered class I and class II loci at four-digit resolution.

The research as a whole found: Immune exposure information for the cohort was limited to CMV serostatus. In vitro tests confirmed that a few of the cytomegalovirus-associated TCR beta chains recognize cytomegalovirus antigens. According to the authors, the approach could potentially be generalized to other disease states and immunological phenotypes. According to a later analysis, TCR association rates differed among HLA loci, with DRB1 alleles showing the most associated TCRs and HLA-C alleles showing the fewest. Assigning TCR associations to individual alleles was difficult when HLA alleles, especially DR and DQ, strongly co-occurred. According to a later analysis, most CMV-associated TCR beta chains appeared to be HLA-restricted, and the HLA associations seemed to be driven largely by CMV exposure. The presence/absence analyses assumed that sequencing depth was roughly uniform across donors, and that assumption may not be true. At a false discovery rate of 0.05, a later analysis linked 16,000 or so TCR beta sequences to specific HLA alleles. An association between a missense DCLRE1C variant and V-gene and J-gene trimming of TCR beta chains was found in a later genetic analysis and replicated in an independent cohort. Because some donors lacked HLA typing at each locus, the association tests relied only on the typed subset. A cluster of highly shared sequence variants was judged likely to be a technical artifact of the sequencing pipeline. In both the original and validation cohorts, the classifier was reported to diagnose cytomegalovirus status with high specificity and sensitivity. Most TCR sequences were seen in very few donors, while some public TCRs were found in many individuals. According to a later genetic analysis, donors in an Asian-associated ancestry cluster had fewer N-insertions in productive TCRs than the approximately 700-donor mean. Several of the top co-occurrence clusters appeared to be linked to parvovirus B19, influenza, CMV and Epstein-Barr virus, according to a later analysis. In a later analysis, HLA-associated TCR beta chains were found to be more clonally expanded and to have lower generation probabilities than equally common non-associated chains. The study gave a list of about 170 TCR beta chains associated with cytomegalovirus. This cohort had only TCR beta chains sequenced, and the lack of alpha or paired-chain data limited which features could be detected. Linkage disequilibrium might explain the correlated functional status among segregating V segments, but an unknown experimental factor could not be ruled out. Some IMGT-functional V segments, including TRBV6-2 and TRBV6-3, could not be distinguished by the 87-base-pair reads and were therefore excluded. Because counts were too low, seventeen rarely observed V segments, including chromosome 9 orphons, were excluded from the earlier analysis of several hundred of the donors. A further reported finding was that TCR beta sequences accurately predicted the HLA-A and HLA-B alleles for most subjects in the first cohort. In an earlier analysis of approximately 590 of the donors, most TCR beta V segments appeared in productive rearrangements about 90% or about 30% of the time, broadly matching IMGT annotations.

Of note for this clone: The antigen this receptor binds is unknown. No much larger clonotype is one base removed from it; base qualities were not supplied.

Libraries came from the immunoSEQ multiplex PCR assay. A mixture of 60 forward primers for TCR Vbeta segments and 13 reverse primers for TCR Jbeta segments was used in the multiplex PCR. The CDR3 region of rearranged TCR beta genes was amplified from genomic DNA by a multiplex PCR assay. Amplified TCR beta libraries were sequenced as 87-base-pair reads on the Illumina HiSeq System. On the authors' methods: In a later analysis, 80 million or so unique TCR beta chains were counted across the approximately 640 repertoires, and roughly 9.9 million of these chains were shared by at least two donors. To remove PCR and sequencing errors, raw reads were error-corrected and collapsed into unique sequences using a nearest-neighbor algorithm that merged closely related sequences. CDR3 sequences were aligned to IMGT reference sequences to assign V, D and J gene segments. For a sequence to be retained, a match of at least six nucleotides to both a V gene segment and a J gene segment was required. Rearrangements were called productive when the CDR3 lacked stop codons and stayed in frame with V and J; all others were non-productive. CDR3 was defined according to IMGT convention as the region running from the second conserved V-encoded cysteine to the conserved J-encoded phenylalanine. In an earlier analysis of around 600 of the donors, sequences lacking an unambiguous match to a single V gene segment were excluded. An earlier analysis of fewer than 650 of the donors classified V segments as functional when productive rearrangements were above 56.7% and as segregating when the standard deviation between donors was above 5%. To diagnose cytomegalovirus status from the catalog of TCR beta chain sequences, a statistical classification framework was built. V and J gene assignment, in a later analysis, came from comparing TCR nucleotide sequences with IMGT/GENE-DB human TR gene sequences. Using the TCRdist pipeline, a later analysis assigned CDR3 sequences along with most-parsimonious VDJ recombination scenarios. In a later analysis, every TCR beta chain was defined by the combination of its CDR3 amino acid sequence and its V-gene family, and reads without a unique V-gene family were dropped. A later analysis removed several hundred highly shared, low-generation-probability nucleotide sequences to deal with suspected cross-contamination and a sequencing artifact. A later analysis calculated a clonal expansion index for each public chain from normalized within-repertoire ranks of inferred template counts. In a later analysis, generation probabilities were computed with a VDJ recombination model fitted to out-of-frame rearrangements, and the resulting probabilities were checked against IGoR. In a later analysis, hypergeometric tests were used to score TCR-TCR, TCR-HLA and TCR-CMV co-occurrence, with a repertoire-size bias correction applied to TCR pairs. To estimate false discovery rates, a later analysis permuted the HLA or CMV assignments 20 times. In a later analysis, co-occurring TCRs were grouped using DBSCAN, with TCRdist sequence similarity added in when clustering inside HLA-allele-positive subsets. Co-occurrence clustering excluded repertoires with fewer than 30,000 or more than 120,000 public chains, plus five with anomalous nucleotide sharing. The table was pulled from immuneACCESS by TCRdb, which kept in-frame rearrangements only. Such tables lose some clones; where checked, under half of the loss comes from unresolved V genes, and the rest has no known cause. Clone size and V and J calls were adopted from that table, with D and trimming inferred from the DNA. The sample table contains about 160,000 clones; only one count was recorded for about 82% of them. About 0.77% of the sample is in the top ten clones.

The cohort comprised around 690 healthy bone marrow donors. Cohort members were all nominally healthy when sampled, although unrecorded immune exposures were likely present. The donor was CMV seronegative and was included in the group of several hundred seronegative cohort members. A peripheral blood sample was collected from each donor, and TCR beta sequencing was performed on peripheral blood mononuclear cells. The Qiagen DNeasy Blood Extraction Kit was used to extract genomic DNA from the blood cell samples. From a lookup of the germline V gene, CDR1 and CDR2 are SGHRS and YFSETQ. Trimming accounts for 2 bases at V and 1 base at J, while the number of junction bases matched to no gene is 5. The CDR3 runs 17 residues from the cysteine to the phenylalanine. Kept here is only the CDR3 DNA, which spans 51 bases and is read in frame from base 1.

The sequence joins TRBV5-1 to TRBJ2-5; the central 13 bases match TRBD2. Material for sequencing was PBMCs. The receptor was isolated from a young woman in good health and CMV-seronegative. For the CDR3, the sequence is CASSFRLAGGVQETQYF. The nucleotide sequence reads TGCGCCAGCAGCTTCAGACTAGCGGGAGGAGTCCAAGAGACCCAGTACTTC.